Listed below are T cell receptor beta chains from one sample, sequenced in a study of blood T cell repertoires in COVID-19. Assay: immunoSEQ multiplex PCR; the TCRdb copy retains only in-frame clones and omits some. The sample yields some 200,000 clones, about 87% seen once. The sample consisted of peripheral blood. These receptors all come from a man in his 70s with acute or convalescent COVID-19. Both conserved end residues are part of each CDR3. D genes are given only for firm matches. Rows give clone size only sometimes, using once, few, many, or a class for an expanded clone.

>.|.|TRBV7-2|TRBJ2-1
CASSPMVAYNEQFF
TGTGCCAGCAGCCCGATGGTAGCGTACAATGAGCAGTTCTTC
>.|.|TRBV5-1|TRBJ2-5
CASSPGSHQETQYF
TGCGCCAGCAGCCCCGGGAGCCACCAAGAGACCCAGTACTTC
>.|.|TRBV25-1|TRBJ2-3
CASSEEGRTQYF
TGTGCCAGCAGTGAGGAAGGGAGAACGCAGTATTTT
>.|TRBD2|TRBV5-1|TRBJ2-7
CASSRGGQGLAGSYEQYF
TGCGCCAGCAGCCGCGGTGGACAGGGACTAGCGGGCTCCTACGAGCAGTACTTC
>.|TRBD1|TRBV28|TRBJ1-2
CATPGTGIYGYTF
TGTGCCACTCCCGGGACAGGGATCTATGGCTACACCTTC
>.|TRBD1|TRBV7-9|TRBJ1-4
CASSRTGVREKLFF
TGTGCCAGCAGCCGGACAGGGGTTAGAGAAAAACTGTTTTTT
>.|TRBD2|TRBV15|TRBJ2-7
CATSRLAGGSYEQYF
TGTGCCACCAGCAGACTAGCGGGAGGTTCCTACGAGCAGTACTTC
>once|TRBD2|TRBV5-4|TRBJ2-2
CASSPSAGGPRELFF
TGTGCCAGCAGCCCTTCAGCGGGAGGGCCCCGGGAGCTGTTTTTT
>once|TRBD2|TRBV4-1|TRBJ2-1
CASSLGLAGAGEQFF
TGCGCCAGCAGCCTGGGACTAGCGGGAGCTGGTGAGCAGTTCTTC
>.|.|TRBV28|TRBJ2-7
CASSNPDRSSYEQYF
TGTGCCAGCAGCAATCCGGACAGAAGCTCCTACGAGCAGTACTTC
>.|.|TRBV5-1|TRBJ2-7
CASSSGTSNEQYF
TGCGCCAGCAGCTCCGGGACAAGCAACGAGCAGTACTTC
>.|TRBD2|TRBV19|TRBJ2-7
CASSPGTSGTLQYF
TGTGCCAGTAGCCCCGGGACTAGCGGGACCCTGCAGTACTTC
>.|TRBD2|TRBV13|TRBJ2-1
CASSLGLPTYNEQFF
TGTGCCAGCAGCTTGGGACTACCCACCTACAATGAGCAGTTCTTC
>.|TRBD2|TRBV24-1|TRBJ2-3
CATSDPTSGNTDTQYF
TGTGCCACCAGTGACCCGACTAGCGGGAACACAGATACGCAGTATTTT
>.|.|TRBV3-1/TRBV3-2|TRBJ1-5
CASSQSGGGLTYQPQHF
TGTGCCAGCAGCCAATCGGGGGGGGGTCTCACATATCAGCCCCAGCATTTT
>.|.|TRBV6-5|TRBJ2-7
CASSLTGGGFYEQYF
TGTGCCAGCAGCCTAACAGGGGGGGGCTTCTACGAGCAGTACTTC
>.|.|TRBV6-6|TRBJ1-5
CASSSYGGHQHF
TGTGCCAGCAGTAGTTACGGGGGGCACCAGCATTTT
>.|TRBD1|TRBV6-5|TRBJ2-7
CASGPQGLTYEQYF
TGTGCCAGCGGACCACAGGGGCTTACCTACGAGCAGTACTTC
>.|TRBD1|TRBV28|TRBJ2-5
CASSPPGQQETQYF
TGTGCCAGCAGTCCACCGGGACAGCAAGAGACCCAGTACTTC
>once|.|TRBV7-9|TRBJ1-2
CASSSQAGVGYTF
TGTGCCAGCAGCTCCCAGGCCGGGGTGGGCTACACCTTC
>.|.|TRBV18|TRBJ2-6
CASSPLQAGGANVLTF
TGTGCCAGCTCACCACTTCAGGCGGGTGGGGCCAACGTCCTGACTTTC
>.|TRBD1|TRBV19|TRBJ2-2
CASSILGGANTGELFF
TGTGCCAGTAGTATCCTAGGGGGCGCGAACACCGGGGAGCTGTTTTTT
>once|.|TRBV5-1|TRBJ2-7
CASSLQGSIGLPYYEQYF
TGCGCCAGCAGCTTGCAAGGGAGCATCGGTCTTCCCTACTACGAGCAGTACTTC
>.|.|TRBV7-9|TRBJ2-1
CASSISQGPYNEQFF
TGTGCCAGCAGCATTTCACAGGGCCCTTACAATGAGCAGTTCTTC
>few|.|TRBV29-1|TRBJ2-1
CSVATGGGNEQFF
TGCAGCGTTGCGACAGGAGGTGGCAATGAGCAGTTCTTC
>few|.|TRBV24-1|TRBJ2-1
CATSDPYRQDMPYNEQFF
TGTGCCACCAGTGATCCCTACCGACAGGACATGCCCTACAATGAGCAGTTCTTC
>.|.|TRBV24-1|TRBJ1-5
CATSGEQAYQPQHF
TGTGCCACCAGTGGTGAGCAGGCGTATCAGCCCCAGCATTTT
>.|TRBD2|TRBV28|TRBJ2-4
CASSFGLAGGGNIQYF
TGTGCCAGCAGTTTTGGCCTAGCGGGAGGTGGAAACATTCAGTACTTC
>once|.|TRBV15|TRBJ2-2
CATSRDGARPGELFF
TGTGCCACCAGCAGAGATGGGGCCAGACCCGGGGAGCTGTTTTTT
>once|.|TRBV14|TRBJ2-5
CASSQARLATGETQYF
TGTGCCAGCAGCCAAGCTCGTCTGGCGACGGGAGAGACCCAGTACTTC
>.|.|TRBV12-5|TRBJ2-5
CASGSRGGETQYF
TGTGCTAGTGGTAGTAGGGGGGGGGAGACCCAGTACTTC
>.|.|TRBV6-5|TRBJ1-5
CATRDRRDQPQHF
TGTGCCACGCGGGACCGGAGGGATCAGCCCCAGCATTTT
>.|.|TRBV6-5|TRBJ1-6
CASSYSNPKSPLHF
TGTGCCAGCAGTTACTCGAACCCTAAGTCACCCCTCCACTTT
>once|TRBD1|TRBV27|TRBJ1-2
CASSRQGVDGYTF
TGTGCCAGCAGTCGACAGGGGGTCGATGGCTACACCTTC
>once|TRBD2|TRBV7-2|TRBJ2-1
CASSLASTGGQDEQFF
TGTGCCAGCAGCTTAGCGTCGACGGGAGGGCAAGATGAGCAGTTCTTC
>.|.|TRBV7-9|TRBJ2-3
CASSAWSTDTQYF
TGTGCCAGCAGCGCGTGGAGCACAGATACGCAGTATTTT
>.|.|TRBV3-1/TRBV3-2|TRBJ2-5
CASSPGLARTQYF
TGTGCCAGCAGCCCCGGACTGGCCCGGACCCAGTACTTC
>once|.|TRBV28|TRBJ1-2
CASSQNYGYTF
TGTGCCAGCTCCCAAAACTATGGCTACACCTTC
>.|TRBD1|TRBV19|TRBJ1-5
CASSLDRGRNQPQHF
TGTGCCAGTAGCCTGGACAGGGGGCGGAATCAGCCCCAGCATTTT
>.|TRBD1|TRBV27|TRBJ2-1
CASSLETGWEQFF
TGTGCCAGCAGTTTAGAGACAGGGTGGGAGCAGTTCTTC
>.|TRBD2|TRBV7-9|TRBJ2-5
CASGPSGSKETQYF
TGTGCCAGCGGACCTAGCGGGAGTAAAGAGACCCAGTACTTC